Following are 4 T cell receptor beta chains from one sample sequenced in a study of cytomegalovirus exposure and HLA in healthy donors. This PCR relied on a set of 60 Vbeta primers and 13 Jbeta primers. Sequencing used immunoSEQ multiplex PCR; TCRdb keeps in-frame clones, though not all of them. The table lists under 300,000 clones, approximately 91% of them singletons. The specimen sequenced was PBMCs. These receptors all come from a girl under 10 years old in good health and CMV-seronegative.

This chain uses TRBV10-3 with TRBJ2-1; 9 nucleotides align to TRBD1. Germline V gives CDR1 ENHRY, CDR2 SYGVKD. The CDR3 has 14 amino acids. V shed 5 bases and J 10 bases; nucleotides not matched to a gene: 9. CDR3 sequence (DNA): TGTGCCATCAGTCAAAGACAGGGGGATACGGAGCAGTTCTTC. Translating it yields CAISQRQGDTEQFF.

The sample holds one count of this clone. This chain uses TRBV27 with TRBJ2-1; 11 positions match TRBD2. The length of the CDR3 is 15 residues. In germline, CDR1 is MNHEY, CDR2 SMNVEV (reference sequence). Trimming at V came to 4 bases and at J to 4 bases, leaving 3 bases not matched to a gene. CDR3 nucleotides: TGTGCCAGCAGTTCGCGGACTAGCGGGTACAATGAGCAGTTCTTC. As protein: CASSSRTSGYNEQFF.

The J gene is TRBJ2-5, the V gene TRBV2; possible D gene TRBD1, 5 bases. Judging by the DNA end, TRBJ2-7 fits better; the J call may be wrong. Per the germline V gene, CDR1 is SNHLY and CDR2 is FYNNEI. The CDR3 totals 14 residues. Here the CDR3 DNA reads TGTGCCAGCAGTGAGGAAGGGGTTTTCTACGAGCAGTACTTC. Protein sequence: CASSEEGVFYEQYF.

This chain connects TRBV7-3 to TRBJ2-3, with 11 nucleotides matching TRBD2. The CDR3 is made up of 14 amino acids. V lost 4 bases, J lost 7 bases, and 4 bases stayed unmatched. Germline CDR1 reads SGHTA; CDR2 reads FQGTGA. The CDR3 region is CASSSTSGENTQYF. The CDR3 DNA reads TGTGCCAGCAGCTCGACTAGCGGGGAGAATACGCAGTATTTT.